The 26 T cell receptor beta chains given below trace back to one sample, sequenced in a study of cytomegalovirus exposure and HLA in healthy donors. The PCR had 60 Vbeta and 13 Jbeta primers. Assay used: immunoSEQ multiplex PCR; TCRdb lists only in-frame clones, some missing. This sample yields around 99,000 clones, of which about four fifths are seen a single time; under 2.5% belongs to the top ten. Sequencing used PBMCs. Receptors were obtained from a woman aged 30 to 39 in good health and CMV-seronegative.

The chain couples TRBV4-1 to TRBJ2-7, with D possibly matching TRBD2 (6 bases). V lost 2 bases, J lost 0 bases, and 11 bases lay in between. Germline CDR1 is MGHRA and CDR2 is YSYEKL. The CDR3 covers 15 residues. This CDR3 is CASSQPSEFSYEQYF. The DNA of the CDR3 is TGCGCCAGCAGCCAACCTAGCGAGTTCTCCTACGAGCAGTACTTC.

The gene calls are TRBV5-1 and TRBJ2-5; 12 bases are a match to TRBD1. The CDR3 is 15 residues long. Germline lookup yields CDR1 SGHRS and CDR2 YFSETQ. V was pared by 3 bases and J by 5 bases, with 5 bases of the junction left unmatched. The CDR3 DNA is TGCGCCAGCAGCTCCCCGGGACAGGGGGCTGAGACCCAGTACTTC. It codes for CASSSPGQGAETQYF.

The CDR3 coding sequence is TGCGCCAGCAGCTTGGATTTGGGAGCTCTTTCCAATGAGCAGTTCTTC. Amino acid sequence: CASSLDLGALSNEQFF. The chain has TRBV5-1 and TRBJ2-1; the D gene is possibly TRBD2 (5 bases). CDR1 and CDR2 from the germline V gene are SGHRS and YFSETQ. V was clipped by 0 bases and J by 6 bases, with 16 bases between them. The CDR3 totals 16 residues.

This clone was seen a single time. This sequence joins TRBV7-2 and TRBJ2-7; perhaps TRBD2 as D (5 bases). The CDR3 runs 15 residues. The V and J ends lost 5 bases and 5 bases respectively, with 19 bases between them. Germline V gene lookup returns CDR1 SGHTA and CDR2 FQGNSA. Written as DNA, the CDR3 is TGTGCCAGCAGCCCCCTAGGGCGGGCGGAGAACGAGCAGTACTTC. Encoded protein: CASSPLGRAENEQYF.

The gene calls are TRBV4-1 and TRBJ1-2; unclear D gene. This CDR3 spans 15 amino acids. Trimming shortened V by 1 base and J by 6 bases, and 15 bases separated the two germline ends. Germline CDR1 MGHRA, CDR2 YSYEKL. Here the CDR3 DNA reads TGCGCCAGCAGCCAAGTTGAGGGTTATATCCATGGCTACACCTTC. Residues: CASSQVEGYIHGYTF.

This clone appeared a few times. The chain carries TRBV5-1 and TRBJ2-2; 10 nucleotides align to TRBD2. The V gene end was trimmed by 0 bases and the J gene end by 5 bases; junction bases not matched to a gene: 10. The CDR3 is 18 residues long. The germline V gene encodes CDR1 SGHRS and CDR2 YFSETQ. CDR3 nucleotide sequence: TGCGCCAGCAGCTTGGTTCTAGCGGGAGAGTCCAAGACCGGGGAGCTGTTTTTT. Protein product: CASSLVLAGESKTGELFF.

The rearrangement links TRBV23-1 to TRBJ1-3, with D perhaps TRBD1 (5 bases). TRBV23-1 is flagged as an ORF with uncertain function. Trimming removed 1 base from V and 0 bases from J, with 13 bases in between. The CDR3 length is 17 residues. CDR3 region: CASSQFWDSSSGNTIYF. CDR3 sequence (DNA): TGCGCCAGCAGTCAATTCTGGGACTCGAGCTCTGGAAACACCATATATTTT.

This chain connects TRBV28 to TRBJ1-5; no clear D. Trimming pared 6 bases from V and 3 bases from J, leaving 15 bases between. Germline V lookup: CDR1 MDHEN, CDR2 SYDVKM. This CDR3 is 15 amino acids long. The CDR3 nucleotides read TGTGCCAGCAGCGCGAGAGGGTACAACAATCAGCCCCAGCATTTT. It codes for CASSARGYNNQPQHF.

The chain carries TRBV11-2 and TRBJ2-7; D is possibly TRBD2 (5 bases). With 5 bases removed from V and 0 bases from J, the gap between germline ends came to 14 bases. Germline CDR1 SGHAT, CDR2 FQNNGV. This CDR3 contains 15 residues. Written as DNA, the CDR3 is TGTGCCAGCAGCCCCCGAGGGTCAGCCTCCTACGAGCAGTACTTC. As protein: CASSPRGSASYEQYF.

The chain employs TRBV7-9 and TRBJ2-1, with 7 nucleotides matching TRBD1. Germline V CDR1 and CDR2: SEHNR, FQNEAQ (reference sequence). The V segment lost 6 bases and the J segment 9 bases; nucleotides outside the gene matches: 5. The CDR3 loop spans 12 amino acids. CDR3 region: CASRLPGGEQFF. CDR3 sequence (DNA): TGTGCCAGCAGACTACCAGGGGGTGAGCAGTTCTTC.

The gene calls are TRBV5-6 and TRBJ2-7, with 7 bases that match TRBD1. V shed 2 bases, J shed 3 bases, and the junction held 5 bases outside the gene matches. Germline V lookup: CDR1 SGHDT, CDR2 YYEEEE. The CDR3 covers 14 residues. The CDR3 sequence is CASSFRDSYYEQYF. The CDR3 nucleotides are TGTGCCAGCAGCTTCCGGGACAGTTACTACGAGCAGTACTTC.

V usage is TRBV15 and J usage is TRBJ2-1, with TRBD1 matching 9 bases. The germline V gene has CDR1 LNHNV and CDR2 YYDKDF (reference sequence). The CDR3 totals 19 residues. J lost 7 bases, V lost 5 bases, and 21 bases had no gene match. The CDR3 is CATSGRTGEGRGSRNEQFF. CDR3 DNA sequence: TGTGCCACCAGCGGGAGGACAGGGGAAGGTAGAGGTTCAAGGAATGAGCAGTTCTTC. Drawing the rest from reference TRBV15 and TRBJ2-1, the complete variable domain is DAMVIQNPRYQVTQFGKPVTLSCSQTLNHNVMYWYQQKSSQAPKLLFHYYDKDFNNEADTPDNFQSRRPNTSFCFLDIRSPGLGDTAMYLCATSGRTGEGRGSRNEQFFGPGTRLTVL.

The chain recombines TRBV7-9 with TRBJ2-7, with TRBD1 identical over 10 bases. Germline CDR1 and CDR2: SEHNR and FQNEAQ (reference sequence). V trimming: 5 bases; J trimming: 3 bases; junction bases outside the gene matches: 10. This CDR3 comprises 16 residues. CDR3 in DNA: TGTGCCAGCAGCGCCCGGGACAGGGGACGATACTACGAGCAGTACTTC. Translation gives CASSARDRGRYYEQYF.

The rearrangement uses TRBV6-1 and TRBJ2-3; 9 positions match TRBD2. This CDR3 is built from 14 residues. Losses at the gene ends were 7 bases for V and 5 bases for J; bases not matched to a gene: 7. Germline CDR1 is MNHNS and CDR2 is SASEGT. The CDR3 region is CASTVAGDLDTQYF. The CDR3 DNA reads as TGTGCCAGCACGGTAGCGGGAGATTTAGATACGCAGTATTTT.

The J gene is TRBJ2-1, the V gene TRBV19, with D possibly matching TRBD2 (5 bases). The CDR3 length is 16 residues. Germline CDR1 LNHDA, CDR2 SQIVND (reference sequence). Trimming removed 3 bases at V and 2 bases at J, with 14 bases between. The CDR3 protein is CASSIRGSHTYNEQFF. CDR3 DNA sequence: TGTGCCAGTAGTATTCGTGGGAGCCACACCTACAATGAGCAGTTCTTC.

V is TRBV28 and J is TRBJ1-5; a possible D gene is TRBD1 (6 bases). Germline CDR1 is MDHEN and CDR2 is SYDVKM. The CDR3 spans 15 residues. V lost 6 bases, J lost 3 bases, and 15 bases lay in between. CDR3 nucleotide sequence: TGTGCCAGCAGGGAACAGGGTACCCACAATCAGCCCCAGCATTTT. As protein: CASREQGTHNQPQHF.

The chain combines TRBV2 with TRBJ2-3; D gene unclear. V lost 7 bases to trimming and J lost 1 base, with 15 bases between them. The CDR3 covers 15 residues. CDR1 and CDR2 (germline): SNHLY, FYNNEI. The CDR3 region is CASTLGQGGTDTQYF. CDR3 DNA: TGTGCCAGCACGCTGGGCCAAGGCGGCACAGATACGCAGTATTTT.

This chain links TRBV18 with TRBJ1-2; TRBD1 matches at 10 bases. The J segment lost 4 bases and the V segment lost 1 base, leaving 9 bases of the junction unmatched. The CDR3 has 17 amino acids. Germline CDR1 and CDR2: KGHSH and LQKENI. For the CDR3, the DNA is TGTGCCAGCTCACCACAAGGGACAGGGGACACCTTCTATGGCTACACCTTC. It yields the protein CASSPQGTGDTFYGYTF. Supplemented by reference TRBV18 and TRBJ1-2, the full variable domain reads NAGVMQNPRHLVRRRGQEARLRCSPMKGHSHVYWYRQLPEEGLKFMVYLQKENIIDESGMPKERFSAEFPKEGPSILRIQQVVRGDSAAYFCASSPQGTGDTFYGYTFGSGTRLTVV.

The chain links TRBV28 to TRBJ2-5; 7 nucleotides match TRBD2. The J call is doubtful: the DNA matches TRBJ2-7 better. The germline V gene has CDR1 MDHEN and CDR2 SYDVKM. The CDR3 consists of 16 residues. The CDR3, as DNA: TGTGCCAGCAGTTCCGATTCGGGGCGGGAGCTTGGCGAGCAGTACTTC. Protein: CASSSDSGRELGEQYF.

The chain links TRBV7-9 to TRBJ2-5; 7 nucleotides line up with TRBD2. The V gene end was trimmed by 0 bases and the J gene end by 4 bases; junction bases not matched to a gene: 8. Germline-derived CDR1 and CDR2 are SEHNR and FQNEAQ (reference sequence). The CDR3 has 16 amino acids. The CDR3 loop is CASSLALTGGGETQYF. Here the CDR3 DNA reads TGTGCCAGCAGCTTAGCGCTGACGGGGGGTGGAGAGACCCAGTACTTC.

This chain connects TRBV5-5 to TRBJ2-7, with a weak D call TRBD2 (6 bases). Germline CDR1 is SGHKS and CDR2 is YYEKEE (reference sequence). V gave up 0 bases and J gave up 3 bases, with 13 bases separating them. The CDR3 extends over 15 amino acids. CDR3 nucleotide sequence: TGTGCCAGCAGCTTGGATGGCGGGAATTTCTACGAGCAGTACTTC. Translating it yields CASSLDGGNFYEQYF.

The chain links TRBV6-5 to TRBJ2-2; 7 bases line up with TRBD1. The CDR3 extends over 14 amino acids. Germline-derived CDR1 and CDR2 are MNHEY and SVGAGI. J lost 3 bases, V lost 7 bases, and 5 bases had no gene match. In DNA, the CDR3 is TGTGCCAGCACCCGGGACAGTTACACCGGGGAGCTGTTTTTT. Protein product: CASTRDSYTGELFF.

The chain is built from TRBV10-2 and TRBJ1-1, with 7 bases matching TRBD1. The CDR3 spans 18 residues. J gave up 0 bases and V 8 bases, and 18 bases lay outside the gene matches. Germline V CDR1 and CDR2: WSHSY, SAAADI. The CDR3 region has the DNA TGCGCCAGCTCACTTCAGCCTCGGGCAGGGGGTATGAACACTGAAGCTTTCTTT. Protein: CASSLQPRAGGMNTEAFF.

V and J are TRBV5-4 and TRBJ2-3, with TRBD1 as a possible D gene (5 bases). The germline V gene encodes CDR1 SGHNT and CDR2 YYREEE (reference sequence). The CDR3 extends over 13 amino acids. V was trimmed by 0 bases and J by 5 bases, leaving 7 bases between them. CDR3 in DNA: TGTGCCAGCAGCTTGGTAGGGGAAGATACGCAGTATTTT. Translated, it gives CASSLVGEDTQYF.

The V and J genes are TRBV12-5 and TRBJ2-7, with TRBD2 as a possible D gene (5 bases). CDR1 LGHNT and CDR2 FRNRAP come from the germline V gene. V was clipped by 7 bases and J by 6 bases, with 19 bases between them. This CDR3 comprises 14 residues. The CDR3 here is CASVPVWGDAEQYF. In DNA form, the CDR3 reads TGTGCTAGTGTCCCTGTTTGGGGAGACGCCGAGCAGTACTTC.

The chain is built from TRBV7-9 and TRBJ2-5, with D maybe TRBD2 (6 bases). The J call may be incorrect, as the DNA end agrees better with TRBJ2-7. The germline V gene encodes CDR1 SEHNR and CDR2 FQNEAQ (reference sequence). This CDR3 is 14 amino acids long. The CDR3 here is CASNNVGGAYEQYF. In nucleotides, the CDR3 is TGTGCCAGCAACAACGTGGGGGGAGCCTACGAGCAGTACTTC.